The TCR beta chain described here comes from a study of cytomegalovirus exposure and HLA in healthy donors. General study findings and limits: A list of approximately 160 TCR beta chains associated with cytomegalovirus was given. Across HLA loci, a later analysis found differing TCR association rates, with DRB1 most and HLA-C fewest.

Samples came from healthy bone marrow donors. Comments on this clone: Its antigen is currently unknown.

PCR was performed using 60 Vbeta and 13 Jbeta primers. The assay was immunoSEQ multiplex PCR, and TCRdb's table has in-frame clones only and misses some. The sample holds more than 95,000 clones; 60% to 85% are singletons and the top ten take around 3.5%. The specimen was PBMCs. The origin of this receptor is a man aged 30 to 39 in good health and CMV-seronegative.

The DNA of the CDR3 is TGCGCCAGCAGTGATAGACAGAACCTATGCGAGCAGTACTTC. This translates into CASSDRQNLCEQYF. The rearrangement links TRBV10-1 to TRBJ2-7; D may be TRBD1 (5 bases). Between the trimmed V and J ends, which lost 3 bases and 6 bases, there was a span of 15 bases. The CDR3 covers 14 residues. CDR1 and CDR2 (germline): WNHNN, SYGVQD (reference sequence).